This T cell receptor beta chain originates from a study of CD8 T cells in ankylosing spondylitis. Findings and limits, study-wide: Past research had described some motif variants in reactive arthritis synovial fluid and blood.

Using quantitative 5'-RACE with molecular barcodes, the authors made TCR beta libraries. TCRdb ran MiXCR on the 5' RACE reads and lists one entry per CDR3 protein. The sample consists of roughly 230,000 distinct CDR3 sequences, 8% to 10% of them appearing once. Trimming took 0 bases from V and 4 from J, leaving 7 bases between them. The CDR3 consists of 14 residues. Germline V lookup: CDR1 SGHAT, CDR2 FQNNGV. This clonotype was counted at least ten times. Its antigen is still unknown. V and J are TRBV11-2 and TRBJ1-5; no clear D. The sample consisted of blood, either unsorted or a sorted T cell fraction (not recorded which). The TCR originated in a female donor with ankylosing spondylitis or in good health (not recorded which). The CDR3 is CASSLEVGNQPQHF. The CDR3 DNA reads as TGTGCCAGCAGCTTAGAGGTCGGAAATCAGCCCCAGCATTTT.